This T cell receptor (beta chain) was recorded in a study of post-analysis software for immune sequencing data. This clonotype was detected a few times. As yet, its antigen is unknown. One end of the junction varies from germline; a read error may be responsible. Unique molecular identifiers tagged the TCR beta cDNA libraries. Each sample of about 0.9 to 10 million input T cells yielded roughly 500,000 cDNA molecules, so each molecule approximated one T cell. TCRdb analysed the PCR reads with MiXCR anew, one entry per CDR3 protein. There are a few hundred thousand distinct CDR3 sequences in the sample; 30% to 45% occur only once, and about an eighth lies in the top ten. Overall study findings and caveats: Versus controls, multiple sclerosis patients showed significantly lower diversity (normalized Chao1). Strong same-batch co-clustering of samples appeared with F measure clustering.

The source of this sequence is a girl aged 5-17 years with multiple sclerosis. What was sequenced was blood.

This chain's CDR3 is CASSSGRTQANYGYTF. The CDR3 coding sequence is TGTGCCAGCAGTTCCGGCCGGACCCAAGCTAACTATGGTTACACCTTC. J is TRBJ1-2 and V is TRBV6-1; no definite D call. CDR3 length: 16 residues. Germline V gives CDR1 MNHNS, CDR2 SASEGT.